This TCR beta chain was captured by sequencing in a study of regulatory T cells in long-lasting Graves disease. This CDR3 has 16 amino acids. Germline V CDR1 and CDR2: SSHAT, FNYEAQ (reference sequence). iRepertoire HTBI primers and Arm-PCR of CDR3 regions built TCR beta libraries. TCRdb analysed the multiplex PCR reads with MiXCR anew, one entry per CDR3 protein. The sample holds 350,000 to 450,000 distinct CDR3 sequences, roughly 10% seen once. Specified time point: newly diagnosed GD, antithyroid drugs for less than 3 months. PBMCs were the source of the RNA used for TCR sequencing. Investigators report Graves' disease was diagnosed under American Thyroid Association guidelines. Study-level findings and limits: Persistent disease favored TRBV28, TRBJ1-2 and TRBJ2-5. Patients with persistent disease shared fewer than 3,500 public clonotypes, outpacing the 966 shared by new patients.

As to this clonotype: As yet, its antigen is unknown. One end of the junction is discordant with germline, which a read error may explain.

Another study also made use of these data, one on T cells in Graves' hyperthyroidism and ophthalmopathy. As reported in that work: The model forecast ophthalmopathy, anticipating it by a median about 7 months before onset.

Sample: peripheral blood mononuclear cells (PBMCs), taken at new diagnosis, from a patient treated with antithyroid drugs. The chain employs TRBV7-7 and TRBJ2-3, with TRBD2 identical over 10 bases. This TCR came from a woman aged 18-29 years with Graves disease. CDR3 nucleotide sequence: TGTGCTAGCAGCTCCGGTACTAGCGGGGTTTTGGATACGCAGTATTTT. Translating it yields CASSSGTSGVLDTQYF.